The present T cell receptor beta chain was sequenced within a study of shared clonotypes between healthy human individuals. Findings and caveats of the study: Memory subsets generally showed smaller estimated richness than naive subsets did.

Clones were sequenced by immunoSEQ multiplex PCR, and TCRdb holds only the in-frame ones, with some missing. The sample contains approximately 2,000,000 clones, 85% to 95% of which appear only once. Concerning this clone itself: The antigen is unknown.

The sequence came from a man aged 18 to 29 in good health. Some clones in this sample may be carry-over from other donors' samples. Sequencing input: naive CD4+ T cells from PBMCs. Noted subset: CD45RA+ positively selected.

Written as DNA, the CDR3 is TGTGCCAGCAGTGATACCGGGACAGGGGTCTACGAGCAGTACTTC. This translates into CASSDTGTGVYEQYF. The chain joins TRBV6-1 to TRBJ2-7, with 10 positions matching TRBD1. Germline values: CDR1 MNHNS, CDR2 SASEGT. With 3 bases clipped from V and 3 bases from J, the junction kept 5 bases outside the gene matches. The CDR3 covers 15 residues.